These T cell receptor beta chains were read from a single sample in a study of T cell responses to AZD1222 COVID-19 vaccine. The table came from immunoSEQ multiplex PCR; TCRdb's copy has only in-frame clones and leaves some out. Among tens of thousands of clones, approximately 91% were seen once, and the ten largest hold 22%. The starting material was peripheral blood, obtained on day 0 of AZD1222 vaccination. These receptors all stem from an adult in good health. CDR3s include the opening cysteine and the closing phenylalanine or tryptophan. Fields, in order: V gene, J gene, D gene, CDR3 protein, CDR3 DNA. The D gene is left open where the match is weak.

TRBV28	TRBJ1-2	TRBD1	CASRETGADYGYTF	TGTGCCAGCAGAGAGACAGGGGCCGACTATGGCTACACCTTC
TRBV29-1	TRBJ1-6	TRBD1	CSVGSGTGASPLHF	TGCAGCGTTGGATCTGGGACAGGGGCCTCACCCCTCCACTTT
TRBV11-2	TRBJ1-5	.	CASSLAATSQPQHF	TGTGCCAGCAGTCTGGCCGCCACTAGTCAGCCCCAGCATTTT
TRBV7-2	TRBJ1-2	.	CASSRASSPGGYTF	TGTGCCAGCAGCCGGGCCTCATCGCCCGGCGGCTACACCTTC
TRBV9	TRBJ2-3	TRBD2	CASSGTSGGTTDTQYF	TGTGCCAGCAGCGGGACTAGCGGGGGTACGACAGATACGCAGTATTTT
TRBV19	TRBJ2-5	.	CASSSNSRGSGETQYF	TGTGCCAGTAGTTCAAATAGCAGGGGCTCCGGGGAGACCCAGTACTTC
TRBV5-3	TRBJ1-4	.	CARSPTTGDNEKLFF	TGTGCCAGAAGCCCCACCACTGGGGATAACGAAAAACTGTTTTTT
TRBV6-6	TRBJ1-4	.	CASSYDRPRAGEKLFF	TGTGCCAGCAGTTATGATCGTCCAAGGGCGGGTGAAAAACTGTTTTTT
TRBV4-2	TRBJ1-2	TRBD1	CASSQPAGGLPYGYTF	TGTGCCAGCAGCCAACCTGCAGGGGGCCTACCCTATGGCTACACCTTC
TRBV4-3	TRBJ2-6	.	CASSQRDSGANVLTF	TGCGCCAGCAGCCAGAGGGACTCTGGGGCCAACGTCCTGACTTTC